A single sample is the source of the 5 T cell receptor beta chains below, sequenced in a study of blood T cell repertoires in COVID-19. Generated by immunoSEQ multiplex PCR, the TCRdb table keeps only in-frame clones and is missing some. The sample contains about 120,000 clones, approximately 87% of which appear only once. Sequencing was done on a sample of peripheral blood. The receptor source for this set is a man in his forties or fifties with acute or convalescent COVID-19.

J is TRBJ1-2 and V is TRBV6-5, with D uncertain. The germline V and J ends were trimmed by 6 bases and 2 bases, with 13 bases remaining between them. Germline assignment: CDR1 MNHEY and CDR2 SVGAGI. This CDR3 is 14 amino acids long. The CDR3 DNA reads as TGTGCCAGCAGGGAGGGTGCGGAAAACTATGGCTACACCTTC. The encoded protein is CASREGAENYGYTF.

Turning to this clone: One junction end does not reproduce the germline sequence, and a read error may be involved. V is TRBV19 and J is TRBJ1-4; 9 bases are shared with TRBD1. Germline CDR1 is LNHDA and CDR2 is SQIVND (reference sequence). The CDR3 has 14 amino acids. DNA for the CDR3: TGTGCCAGTAGTCCCGGACAGGGGAATGTAAAACTGTTTTTT. Amino acids: CASSPGQGNVKLFF.

The chain joins TRBV10-3 to TRBJ2-5; D not certain. The V and J ends lost 3 bases and 7 bases respectively, with 12 bases between them. Germline V gives CDR1 ENHRY, CDR2 SYGVKD. The CDR3 runs to 13 residues. CDR3 in amino acids: CAISDAPSGTQYF. The CDR3 DNA reads as TGTGCCATCAGTGATGCCCCCTCGGGGACCCAGTACTTC.

This clone was seen more than once but under ten times. This chain links TRBV19 with TRBJ1-5; 8 positions agree with TRBD1. V was pared by 4 bases and J by 5 bases, with 7 bases of the junction left unmatched. The CDR3 has 15 residues. Germline V gene lookup returns CDR1 LNHDA and CDR2 SQIVND (reference sequence). The CDR3: CASSTSDRADQPQHF. Written as DNA, the CDR3 is TGTGCCAGTAGTACCTCGGACAGGGCGGATCAGCCCCAGCATTTT.

CDR3 protein: CASSRDGRGLGEKLFF. DNA of the CDR3: TGTGCCAGCAGCCGAGACGGGAGGGGACTTGGTGAAAAACTGTTTTTT. The rearrangement links TRBV7-8 to TRBJ1-4, with D possibly being TRBD1 (5 bases). Trimming shortened V by 5 bases and J by 7 bases, and 20 bases separated the two germline ends. The CDR3 runs to 16 residues. The germline V gene encodes CDR1 SGHVS and CDR2 FQNEAQ.